Listed below are T cell receptor beta chains from one sample, sequenced in a study of shared clonotypes between healthy human individuals. Assay: immunoSEQ multiplex PCR; the TCRdb copy retains only in-frame clones and omits some. Among almost 750,000 clones listed, 72% were seen once. Sequenced material: memory CD4+ T cells sorted from blood. The receptors derive from a woman in her 30s in good health. Each CDR3 is given with its conserved first and last residue. Each record gives: clone size, D gene, J gene, V gene, CDR3 DNA, CDR3 protein. A D gene is named only where the DNA matches it firmly. Some rows have no size entry. The others give once, few or many, or a class for an expanded clone.

clone_size: -; d_call: -; j_call: TRBJ2-3; v_call: TRBV5-8; cdr3_nt: TGTGCCAGCAGGGCTGACAGAGATACGCAGTATTTT; cdr3_aa: CASRADRDTQYF
clone_size: -; d_call: TRBD1; j_call: TRBJ2-7; v_call: TRBV18; cdr3_nt: TGTGCCAGCTCACCGGGACAGGGGTTTTTTTACGAGCAGTACTTC; cdr3_aa: CASSPGQGFFYEQYF
clone_size: -; d_call: -; j_call: TRBJ1-1; v_call: TRBV29-1; cdr3_nt: TGCAGCGTTGGCAATATGAACACTGAAGCTTTCTTT; cdr3_aa: CSVGNMNTEAFF
clone_size: -; d_call: TRBD1; j_call: TRBJ2-7; v_call: TRBV10-3; cdr3_nt: TGTGCCAGCGGGACAGGGGGCAGCTCCTACGAGCAGTACTTC; cdr3_aa: CASGTGGSSYEQYF
clone_size: -; d_call: -; j_call: TRBJ2-3; v_call: TRBV7-3; cdr3_nt: TGTGCCAGCAGCCGCGACGTCACAGATACGCAGTATTTT; cdr3_aa: CASSRDVTDTQYF
clone_size: -; d_call: TRBD1; j_call: TRBJ1-1; v_call: TRBV6-1; cdr3_nt: TGTGCCAGCAGTGACCGGGACAGGGCCACTGAAGCTTTCTTT; cdr3_aa: CASSDRDRATEAFF
clone_size: -; d_call: TRBD2; j_call: TRBJ2-3; v_call: TRBV7-8; cdr3_nt: TGTGCCAGCAGCTACCTTCTAGCGGGGACAGATACGCAGTATTTT; cdr3_aa: CASSYLLAGTDTQYF
clone_size: -; d_call: TRBD1; j_call: TRBJ1-1; v_call: TRBV25-1; cdr3_nt: TGTGCCAGCAGACCTACAGGGGAGAACACTGAAGCTTTCTTT; cdr3_aa: CASRPTGENTEAFF
clone_size: -; d_call: -; j_call: TRBJ2-3; v_call: TRBV7-9; cdr3_nt: TGTGCCAGCAGCTTAGACAGACCCGCAGATACGCAGTATTTT; cdr3_aa: CASSLDRPADTQYF
clone_size: once; d_call: -; j_call: TRBJ1-1; v_call: TRBV7-2; cdr3_nt: TGTGCCAGCAGCTTTATCCCCATGAACACTGAAGCTTTCTTT; cdr3_aa: CASSFIPMNTEAFF
clone_size: -; d_call: TRBD1; j_call: TRBJ2-1; v_call: TRBV5-1; cdr3_nt: TGCGCCAGCAGTCATCAGGGGGCTAAGGCCTACAATGAGCAGTTCTTC; cdr3_aa: CASSHQGAKAYNEQFF
clone_size: -; d_call: -; j_call: TRBJ2-5; v_call: TRBV7-9; cdr3_nt: TGTGCCAGCAGCAGAGCGCTGGGGACTCAAGAGACCCAGTACTTC; cdr3_aa: CASSRALGTQETQYF
clone_size: -; d_call: -; j_call: TRBJ1-2; v_call: TRBV15; cdr3_nt: TGTGCCACCAGCAGAGGAGGCACAGGAGGTTCCTATGGCTACACCTTC; cdr3_aa: CATSRGGTGGSYGYTF
clone_size: -; d_call: TRBD1; j_call: TRBJ1-2; v_call: TRBV6-1; cdr3_nt: TGTGCCAGCAGTGAGAAAGACCGGGACAGGAGAGGTTATGGCTACACCTTC; cdr3_aa: CASSEKDRDRRGYGYTF
clone_size: -; d_call: TRBD2; j_call: TRBJ2-3; v_call: TRBV7-9; cdr3_nt: TGTGCCAGCAGCCACAATAATAACGGACTAGCGGGCACAGATACGCAGTATTTT; cdr3_aa: CASSHNNNGLAGTDTQYF
clone_size: few; d_call: -; j_call: TRBJ1-1; v_call: TRBV28; cdr3_nt: TGTGCCAGCAGATTAGCAGGGGTTGGTGGGAACACTGAAGCTTTCTTT; cdr3_aa: CASRLAGVGGNTEAFF
clone_size: once; d_call: -; j_call: TRBJ2-2; v_call: TRBV5-6; cdr3_nt: TGTGCCAGCAGCGTCCTCGGTCGGAGGGACACCGGGGAGCTGTTTTTT; cdr3_aa: CASSVLGRRDTGELFF
clone_size: -; d_call: TRBD1; j_call: TRBJ1-2; v_call: TRBV18; cdr3_nt: TGTGCCAGCTCACCGGGGACAGGGGAGGTTGACTATGGCTACACCTTC; cdr3_aa: CASSPGTGEVDYGYTF
clone_size: -; d_call: TRBD1; j_call: TRBJ2-1; v_call: TRBV14; cdr3_nt: TGTGCCAGCAGCCCTTACCGGGACAGCAATGAGCAGTTCTTC; cdr3_aa: CASSPYRDSNEQFF
clone_size: once; d_call: -; j_call: TRBJ2-1; v_call: TRBV11-2; cdr3_nt: TGTGCCAGCAGCCAGGGAGTGGGTGAGCAGTTCTTC; cdr3_aa: CASSQGVGEQFF
clone_size: -; d_call: -; j_call: TRBJ2-7; v_call: TRBV14; cdr3_nt: TGTGCCAGCAGTCTTGGGGCCTACGAGCAGTACTTC; cdr3_aa: CASSLGAYEQYF
clone_size: -; d_call: TRBD1; j_call: TRBJ1-5; v_call: TRBV6-5; cdr3_nt: TGTGCCAGCAAACAGGGGGCTCGCGATCAGCCCCAGCATTTT; cdr3_aa: CASKQGARDQPQHF
clone_size: -; d_call: TRBD1; j_call: TRBJ2-2; v_call: TRBV5-1; cdr3_nt: TGCGCCAGCAGTCCTACCGGGACAGGAGACACCGGGGAGCTGTTTTTT; cdr3_aa: CASSPTGTGDTGELFF
clone_size: -; d_call: -; j_call: TRBJ1-1; v_call: TRBV18; cdr3_nt: TGTGCCAGCTCGCCACTGGATGGGTTGAACACTGAAGCTTTCTTT; cdr3_aa: CASSPLDGLNTEAFF
clone_size: -; d_call: TRBD1; j_call: TRBJ2-3; v_call: TRBV2; cdr3_nt: TGTGCCAGCAGTCTACAGGGGGCAGGAACAGATACGCAGTATTTT; cdr3_aa: CASSLQGAGTDTQYF
clone_size: -; d_call: -; j_call: TRBJ2-5; v_call: TRBV6-4; cdr3_nt: TGTGCCAGCACCGGGCAGGGGTATGAGACCCAGTACTTC; cdr3_aa: CASTGQGYETQYF
clone_size: -; d_call: TRBD2; j_call: TRBJ2-2; v_call: TRBV2; cdr3_nt: TGTGCCAGCAGTGAACGTTTGCGGGGGGACTTCACCGGGGAGCTGTTTTTT; cdr3_aa: CASSERLRGDFTGELFF
clone_size: once; d_call: -; j_call: TRBJ2-7; v_call: TRBV6-1; cdr3_nt: TGTGCCAGCATTGGGGCGGGCCTTTACGAGCAGTACTTC; cdr3_aa: CASIGAGLYEQYF
clone_size: -; d_call: TRBD2; j_call: TRBJ2-1; v_call: TRBV2; cdr3_nt: TGTGCCAGCAGTTCGAGCGGGAGGGTGGGTGAGCAGTTCTTC; cdr3_aa: CASSSSGRVGEQFF
clone_size: few; d_call: -; j_call: TRBJ2-6; v_call: TRBV7-3; cdr3_nt: TGTGCCAGCAGCCCTAGGACCCGTAGAGGGGACCCTGGGGCCAACGTCCTGACTTTC; cdr3_aa: CASSPRTRRGDPGANVLTF
clone_size: -; d_call: -; j_call: TRBJ2-1; v_call: TRBV27; cdr3_nt: TGTGCCAGCAACCAGATAGGTGTGTCGAGACTATCATCTAATGAGCAGTTCTTC; cdr3_aa: CASNQIGVSRLSSNEQFF
clone_size: -; d_call: -; j_call: TRBJ1-2; v_call: TRBV6-1; cdr3_nt: TGTGCCACCTTAAAAGGGACACCCAACTATGGCTACACCTTC; cdr3_aa: CATLKGTPNYGYTF
clone_size: -; d_call: TRBD1; j_call: TRBJ2-5; v_call: TRBV19; cdr3_nt: TGTGCCAGTAGTCGACAGGGGGAGACCCAGTACTTC; cdr3_aa: CASSRQGETQYF
clone_size: few; d_call: -; j_call: TRBJ2-7; v_call: TRBV19; cdr3_nt: TGTGCCAGTAGTACCCATGGGGGGCCAGGTGAGCAGTACTTC; cdr3_aa: CASSTHGGPGEQYF
clone_size: few; d_call: TRBD1; j_call: TRBJ1-3; v_call: TRBV4-1; cdr3_nt: TGCGCCAGCAGCCGAGACCCGGACAGGGGGTTATTTAAGGGAAACACCATATATTTT; cdr3_aa: CASSRDPDRGLFKGNTIYF
clone_size: -; d_call: -; j_call: TRBJ1-4; v_call: TRBV27; cdr3_nt: TGTGCCAGCAGTTTAAGAAGGGATGGAAAACTGTTTTTT; cdr3_aa: CASSLRRDGKLFF
clone_size: -; d_call: -; j_call: TRBJ2-2; v_call: TRBV11-2; cdr3_nt: TGTGCCAGCAGCTTAGATCGGGCTAGGGGAGCGAACACCGGGGAGCTGTTTTTT; cdr3_aa: CASSLDRARGANTGELFF
clone_size: -; d_call: -; j_call: TRBJ2-2; v_call: TRBV9; cdr3_nt: TGTGCCAGCAGCGCTCTTTCCACCGGGGAGCTGTTTTTT; cdr3_aa: CASSALSTGELFF
clone_size: -; d_call: -; j_call: TRBJ2-3; v_call: TRBV5-5; cdr3_nt: TGTGCCAGCAGGGAGGATGTACTAGCTCGAGATACGCAGTATTTT; cdr3_aa: CASREDVLARDTQYF